The 25 T cell receptor beta chains reported below all come from one sample, sequenced in a study of tissue T cells after allogeneic stem cell transplantation. The method was immunoSEQ multiplex PCR; TCRdb's version includes in-frame clones alone and lacks a portion of them. The sample lists roughly 7,200 clones, around 50% occurring once. Time point specified: mouse harvest day 7 after allogeneic transplant. Mouse grafts combined 10^7 T-cell-depleted bone marrow cells with 10^6 splenic CD5+ T cells. The source material was gut tissue. Receptors were obtained from a female BALB/c mouse given C57BL/6 T cells with graft-versus-host disease after an allogeneic hematopoietic cell transplant.

This clone occurred a few times. Genes here carry mouse names. The sequence runs out 1 residue before the end of the CDR3; the remainder is reconstructed from the germline J gene. The rearrangement links TRBV26 to TRBJ1-4, with 10 bases identical to TRBD1. The germline V gene has CDR1 KGHPV and CDR2 FQNQEV (reference sequence). Trimming cost V 5 bases and J 7 bases; bases outside gene matches: 1. The CDR3 extends over 13 amino acids. CDR3 bases read: TGTGCCAGCAGTGGGACAGGGGCCGAAAGATTATTT. This translates into CASSGTGAERLF. The entire CDR3 protein is CASSGTGAERLFF.

As for this clone: Gene names are mouse gene names. The read stops 1 residue short of the end of the CDR3; the missing end is completed from the germline J gene. The chain links TRBV31 to TRBJ2-4; 12 nucleotides agree with TRBD2. CDR3 length: 15 residues. V lost 1 base and J lost 6; bases outside the gene matches: 5. CDR1 GKSSPN and CDR2 SITVG come from the germline V gene. The CDR3 sequence: CAWSQDWGGRNTLYF. The part of the CDR3 DNA that was read is TGTGCCTGGAGTCAAGACTGGGGGGGCCGGAACACCTTGTAC.

With respect to this clone: The germline and genes are mouse ones. The CDR3 extends 1 residue past the end of the read, so its final part is completed from the germline J gene. The V and J genes are TRBV13-2 and TRBJ2-3; D remains ambiguous. With 1 base removed from V and 2 bases from J, the gap between germline ends came to 5 bases. The CDR3 runs to 13 residues. Germline V gives CDR1 NNHNN, CDR2 SYGAGS (reference sequence). The DNA read from the CDR3 is TGTGCCAGCGGTGATAACTTTGCAGAAACGCTGTAT. Translating it yields CASGDNFAETLY. The CDR3 in its entirety is CASGDNFAETLYF.

For this clone: Gene names follow the mouse nomenclature. The read ends 1 residue before the CDR3 terminus; that terminus is restored from the germline J gene. The rearrangement uses TRBV23 and TRBJ1-5. Germline assignment: CDR1 KGHTA and CDR2 FQNQQP. The CDR3 is 13 residues long. Incomplete CDR3 DNA: TGCTCCAGCAATCAACGGGACAACCAGGCTCCGCTT. Translated, it gives CSSNQRDNQAPL. In full, the CDR3 reads CSSNQRDNQAPLF.

Regarding this clone: The germline and genes are mouse ones. The read is 1 residue too short to cover the CDR3 end, so that end is filled in from the germline J gene. The chain uses TRBV23 and TRBJ1-4. CDR1 is KGHTA, CDR2 FQNQQP, per germline. The CDR3 extends over 15 amino acids. The covered CDR3 bases are TGCTCCAGCAGTCCCCGGGCGCTTTCCAACGAAAGATTATTT. Its translation: CSSSPRALSNERLF. The CDR3 in its entirety is CSSSPRALSNERLFF.

In regard to this clone: The gene symbols are mouse symbols. The missing CDR3 end, 1 residue past where the read stops, is filled in from the germline J gene. V and J are TRBV24 and TRBJ2-4, with D perhaps matching TRBD1 (6 bases). The CDR3 has 15 residues. Trimming shortened V by 4 bases and J by 4 bases, and 15 bases separated the two germline ends. Germline CDR1 reads KGHTA; CDR2 reads FRNEEI. The CDR3 bases that were read are TGTGCCAGCAGTCCTCTAACAGGGACGAAAAACACCTTGTAC. Its protein product is CASSPLTGTKNTLY. The whole CDR3 region reads CASSPLTGTKNTLYF.

A note on this clone: Gene names denote mouse genes. The CDR3 end falls 1 residue outside the read, so it is completed with the germline J gene. The chain uses TRBV26 and TRBJ2-4; 8 bases align to TRBD2. V was clipped by 3 bases and J by 0 bases; unmatched bases: 2. CDR1 and CDR2 from the germline V gene are KGHPV and FQNQEV (reference sequence). The length of the CDR3 is 15 residues. The CDR3 loop reads CASSLLGGSQNTLYF. The CDR3 DNA, read in part, is TGTGCCAGCAGTCTTCTGGGGGGTAGTCAAAACACCTTGTAC.

In the case of this clone: Genes here carry mouse names. With the read ending 1 residue before the CDR3 end, the germline J gene is used to fill in that end. The chain combines TRBV26 with TRBJ1-6; D may be TRBD1 (5 bases). TRBJ1-6 is marked as an open reading frame, function uncertain. CDR3 length equals 15 residues. Germline V gene sequence: CDR1 KGHPV, CDR2 FQNQEV (reference sequence). The V end was cut by 0 bases, the J end by 6 bases, with 9 bases between. CDR3 DNA (partial): TGTGCCAGCAGTCTGTCAGGGGCCTCTAATTCGCCCCTCTAC. Its protein is CASSLSGASNSPLY. The complete CDR3 protein is CASSLSGASNSPLYF.

The table lists this clone with a few counts. These gene names are mouse names. The read stops 1 residue short of the end of the CDR3; the missing end is completed from the germline J gene. The chain is built from TRBV13-2 and TRBJ2-7; TRBD2 agrees at 8 bases. This CDR3 spans 14 amino acids. Germline CDR1 reads NNHNN; CDR2 reads SYGAGS (reference sequence). The V segment lost 7 bases and the J segment 4 bases; nucleotides outside the gene matches: 10. CDR3 sequence: CASSGGTGPYEQYF. The CDR3 DNA, read in part, is TGTGCCAGCAGTGGCGGGACTGGTCCTTATGAACAGTAC.

Concerning this clone itself: These gene names are mouse names. Sequencing ends 1 residue short of the CDR3 end; the germline J gene provides the rest. V gene TRBV15 combines with J gene TRBJ2-4; D ambiguous. V was clipped by 6 bases and J by 1 base, with 8 bases between them. The CDR3 has 13 residues. CDR1 is SGHND, CDR2 FRSKSL, per germline. Here the CDR3 reads CASRGRGQNTLYF. The sequenced part of the CDR3 DNA is TGTGCCAGCAGAGGGAGGGGTCAAAACACCTTGTAC.

As for this clone: All gene names here are mouse names. Read data end 1 residue before the CDR3 end; the end is taken from the germline J gene. J is TRBJ1-1 and V is TRBV16; the D is unclear. V shed 0 bases and J shed 5 bases, with 7 bases lying between them. Germline CDR1 is SGHSA and CDR2 is FRNQAP. This CDR3 comprises 13 residues. The CDR3 sequence is CASSLEMATEVFF. Incomplete CDR3 DNA: TGTGCAAGCAGCTTAGAGATGGCAACAGAAGTCTTC.

A note on this clone: All gene names here are mouse names. The read terminates 1 residue before the CDR3 end, so the remaining end is supplied by the germline J gene. The chain couples TRBV13-3 to TRBJ2-7; TRBD1 might be the D (7 bases). Germline V gene data show CDR1 as NNHDY and CDR2 as SYVADS. Trimming removed 0 bases at V and 7 bases at J, with 8 bases between. The CDR3 extends over 12 amino acids. The DNA read from the CDR3 is TGTGCCAGCAGTGATGCAGGGGGGGAACAGTAC. Encoded protein: CASSDAGGEQY. The whole CDR3 region reads CASSDAGGEQYF.

Comments on this clone: All gene names here are mouse names. The CDR3 goes on 1 residue after the read ends, and that part is filled in from the germline J gene. This rearrangement joins TRBV31 to TRBJ1-4; D remains unclear. Trimming took 0 bases from V and 0 from J, leaving 8 bases between them. The CDR3 runs to 15 residues. Germline CDR1 reads GKSSPN; CDR2 reads SITVG. The part of the CDR3 DNA that was read is TGTGCCTGGAGTCTATCAGCCCTTTCCAACGAAAGATTATTT. This encodes CAWSLSALSNERLF. The CDR3 reads in full as CAWSLSALSNERLFF.

On this clone itself: Gene and germline names: mouse. The CDR3 extends 1 residue past the end of the read, so its final part is completed from the germline J gene. The chain combines TRBV2 with TRBJ1-1; D unclear. Germline lookup yields CDR1 LGHNA and CDR2 YSYQKL. Trimming cost V 0 bases and J 5 bases, with 4 bases left between them. The CDR3 loop spans 12 amino acids. CDR3 amino acids: CASSQDVTEVFF. The CDR3 DNA, read in part, is TGTGCCAGCAGCCAAGATGTTACAGAAGTCTTC.

Points on this clone: All gene names here are mouse names. Read sequence stops 1 residue before the CDR3 end, and the germline J gene provides the missing end. V usage is TRBV12-1 and J usage is TRBJ1-5, with TRBD1 matching 8 bases. Germline assignment: CDR1 SGHSN and CDR2 HYEKVE. The CDR3 sequence is 12 residues long. V was clipped by 6 bases and J by 3 bases; unmatched bases: 0. The chain's CDR3 is CASTGGNQAPLF. The CDR3 DNA, read in part, is TGTGCCAGCACAGGGGGCAACCAGGCTCCGCTT.

With regard to this clone: Gene and germline names: mouse. Read coverage stops 1 residue before the CDR3 terminus; the germline J gene supplies the remainder. This chain joins TRBV26 and TRBJ1-6; TRBD1 matches 9 bases. TRBJ1-6 is reported as an ORF; its role is uncertain. V lost 0 bases to trimming and J lost 7 bases; unmatched junction nucleotides: 4. Germline CDR1 and CDR2: KGHPV and FQNQEV (reference sequence). This CDR3 has 16 amino acids. CDR3 loop: CASSLSTGTGNSPLYF. Incomplete CDR3 DNA: TGTGCCAGCAGTCTGTCGACAGGGACAGGGAATTCGCCCCTCTAC.

This clone was observed a few times. These gene names are mouse names. The CDR3 end lies 1 residue beyond the end of the read and is filled in from the germline J gene. The chain couples TRBV26 to TRBJ2-3; 9 bases align to TRBD1. V lost 3 bases, J lost 2 bases, and 6 bases stayed unmatched. CDR1 is KGHPV, CDR2 FQNQEV, per germline (reference sequence). There are 16 residues in the CDR3. The covered CDR3 bases are TGTGCCAGCAGTCTAGGGACAGGGATTTTTGCAGAAACGCTGTAT. It yields the protein CASSLGTGIFAETLY. The full CDR3 is CASSLGTGIFAETLYF.

In the case of this clone: Genes and germline are mouse. The CDR3 goes on 1 residue after the read ends, and that part is filled in from the germline J gene. This specimen includes other DNA sequences encoding the same CDR3. V is TRBV26 and J is TRBJ2-3, with D perhaps matching TRBD1 (6 bases). V lost 6 bases, J lost 0 bases, and 10 bases lay in between. Germline V gene lookup returns CDR1 KGHPV and CDR2 FQNQEV (reference sequence). This CDR3 is 14 amino acids long. CDR3 in amino acids: CASSLRGSAETLYF. CDR3 DNA (partial): TGTGCCAGCAGCCTCAGGGGTAGTGCAGAAACGCTGTAT.

This clone was found a few times. Gene names refer to mouse genes. The CDR3 goes on 1 residue after the read ends, and that part is filled in from the germline J gene. V is TRBV26 and J is TRBJ2-3; possible D gene TRBD1, 5 bases. Germline V gene sequence: CDR1 KGHPV, CDR2 FQNQEV (reference sequence). The CDR3 covers 14 residues. V was trimmed by 4 bases and J by 0 bases, leaving 8 bases between them. The part of the CDR3 DNA that was read is TGTGCCAGCAGTCCGGACAATAGTGCAGAAACGCTGTAT. Its translation is CASSPDNSAETLY. From start to end, the CDR3 is CASSPDNSAETLYF.

To note about this clone: Germline and genes: mouse. CDR3 protein: CASSLWGGNYAEQFF. Incomplete CDR3 DNA: TGTGCCAGCAGTCTGTGGGGGGGGAACTATGCTGAGCAGTTC. The genes are TRBV26 and TRBJ2-1, with 7 positions matching TRBD2. The read terminates 1 residue ahead of where the CDR3 ends, so the germline J gene completes it. V trimming: 1 base; J trimming: 1 base; junction bases outside the gene matches: 1. The CDR3 length is 15 residues. Per germline, CDR1 KGHPV and CDR2 FQNQEV (reference sequence).

On this clone: Any gene name here is a mouse gene name. The missing CDR3 end, 1 residue past where the read stops, is filled in from the germline J gene. The chain links TRBV3 to TRBJ1-4; D is unresolved. This CDR3 has 12 amino acids. The germline V and J ends were trimmed by 6 bases and 4 bases, with 6 bases remaining between them. Germline V CDR1 and CDR2: SNHLY, FYNGKV (reference sequence). The CDR3 sequence is CASSRDNERLFF. Partial CDR3 DNA: TGTGCCAGCAGTCGGGACAACGAAAGATTATTT.

This clone was detected once. Gene names refer to mouse genes. The read is 1 residue too short to cover the CDR3 end, so that end is filled in from the germline J gene. The chain recombines TRBV13-1 with TRBJ1-1; a possible D gene is TRBD1 (5 bases). CDR3 length equals 13 residues. Germline values: CDR1 NSHNY, CDR2 SYGAGN. The V end was cut by 2 bases, the J end by 4 bases, with 9 bases between. CDR3 bases read: TGTGCCAGCAGTGAAGGGGTGGGCACAGAAGTCTTC. This encodes CASSEGVGTEVF. The entire CDR3 protein is CASSEGVGTEVFF.

In the case of this clone: Genes and germline come from the mouse. The CDR3 end lies 1 residue beyond the end of the read and is filled in from the germline J gene. The chain joins TRBV26 to TRBJ1-4, with 10 bases fitting TRBD1. V shed 2 bases and J 7 bases; nucleotides not matched to a gene: 4. The CDR3 loop spans 15 amino acids. Germline V gene lookup returns CDR1 KGHPV and CDR2 FQNQEV (reference sequence). This CDR3 is CASSLRDRGGERLFF. Partial CDR3 DNA: TGTGCCAGCAGTCTGAGGGACAGGGGAGGCGAAAGATTATTT.

Concerning this clone itself: Genes and germline are mouse. The read finishes 1 residue shy of the CDR3 end, and the germline J gene is used to complete it. V usage is TRBV19 and J usage is TRBJ2-2; D is unclear. This CDR3 spans 13 amino acids. V was pared by 6 bases and J by 1 base, with 7 bases between. Germline CDR1 FNHDT, CDR2 SITEND (reference sequence). This CDR3 is CASNFKNTGQLYF. CDR3 DNA (partial): TGTGCCAGCAACTTCAAAAACACCGGGCAGCTCTAC.

On this clone itself: Any gene name here is a mouse gene name. Read coverage stops 1 residue before the CDR3 terminus; the germline J gene supplies the remainder. The chain carries TRBV26 and TRBJ2-4; D possibly uses TRBD1 or TRBD2 (6 bases each). CDR1 and CDR2 (germline): KGHPV, FQNQEV (reference sequence). This CDR3 is built from 15 residues. V was shortened by 1 base and J by 0 bases, with 8 bases between the two germline ends. CDR3 DNA, as far as it was read: TGTGCCAGCAGTCTGTATGGGGGCAGTCAAAACACCTTGTAC. Translated, it gives CASSLYGGSQNTLY. The entire CDR3 is CASSLYGGSQNTLYF. Complete variable domain (other parts from reference TRBV26 and TRBJ2-4): NSKVIQTPRYLVKGQGQKAKMRCIPEKGHPVVFWYQQNKNNEFKFLINFQNQEVLQQIDMTEKRFSAECPSNSPCSLEIQSSEAGDSALYLCASSLYGGSQNTLYFGAGTRLSVL.